These 3 T cell receptor beta chains came from one sample sequenced in a study of shared clonotypes between healthy human individuals. TCRdb's copy holds only in-frame clones and misses some; the assay was immunoSEQ multiplex PCR. The sample carries about 870,000 clones, around 92% recorded once. It was CD45RO-negative cells, positively selected for CCR7, that made up naive CD8 cells, with terminally differentiated effector memory CD45RA+ cells excluded. The sequenced sample was naive CD8+ T cells sorted from blood. The receptors were sampled from a young man in good health.

The chain carries TRBV4-3 and TRBJ2-7; D is possibly TRBD1 (6 bases). Per the germline V gene, CDR1 is LGHNA and CDR2 is YSLEER. Trimming removed 2 bases at V and 3 bases at J, with 8 bases between. The CDR3 consists of 13 residues. CDR3 sequence: CASSQNRDYEQYF. The CDR3, as DNA: TGCGCCAGCAGCCAAAACAGGGACTACGAGCAGTACTTC.

The V call is TRBV28, the J call TRBJ2-2; D might be TRBD1 (5 bases). From germline, CDR1 is MDHEN and CDR2 SYDVKM. The CDR3 consists of 17 residues. V dropped 6 bases and J dropped 0 bases, with 17 bases sitting between them. The CDR3 DNA reads as TGTGCCAGCAGCTGGGAACGGACAAAAACGAACACCGGGGAGCTGTTTTTT. Its protein product is CASSWERTKTNTGELFF.

The chain has TRBV29-1 and TRBJ2-3, with 11 bases matching TRBD2. The V gene's germline CDR1 is SQVTM and CDR2 ANQGSEA. The CDR3 is 16 amino acids. J lost 5 bases, V lost 3 bases, and 10 bases had no gene match. This CDR3 reads CSVEELAGAREDTQYF. CDR3 DNA: TGCAGCGTTGAGGAACTAGCGGGAGCGCGGGAAGATACGCAGTATTTT.